This T cell receptor (beta chain) was sequenced in a study of blood T cell repertoires in COVID-19. Whole-study context: The study drew acute and convalescent COVID-19 samples from the United States, Italy and Spain. PBMCs, B-cell-depleted T cells, or T cells were the source of the cDNA or gDNA that made up the material.

Original processing methods: Reference gene primer amplification gave estimated nucleated cell counts. Profiling relied on immunoSEQ multiplex PCR, and the TCRdb table lists in-frame clones only, not all of them. The DNA gave D and trimming, while V, J and clone size come from that table. The sample includes about 190,000 clones, roughly 90% of them seen just once. The table lists this clone with a count of one. Material: peripheral blood. This receptor was taken from a woman in her thirties or forties who had recovered from COVID-19.

CDR3 protein: CASSHARLGQGKEETQYF. Here the CDR3 DNA reads TGTGCCAGCAGCCATGCCCGGCTGGGACAGGGGAAGGAAGAGACCCAGTACTTC. The rearrangement links TRBV3-1 (or the pseudogene TRBV3-2) to TRBJ2-5, with 10 bases identical to TRBD1. This CDR3 is built from 18 residues. The germline CDR1 and CDR2 sequences are LGHDT and YNNKEL (reference sequence). The trim removed 3 bases at V and 3 bases at J, leaving 13 bases unmatched.